Following are 31 T cell receptor beta chains from one sample sequenced in a study of T cells in Graves' hyperthyroidism and ophthalmopathy. The investigators amplified TCR beta CDR3 regions from RNA transcripts. The primer set for the first-round RT-PCR of the TCR CDR3 was HTBI. TCRdb used MiXCR to reprocess the multiplex PCR reads, holding one entry per CDR3 protein. In the table there are about 55,000 distinct CDR3 sequences, roughly 50% of which are singletons. Source material: blood. Every receptor here comes from a woman in her sixties with Graves' ophthalmopathy.

The genes are TRBV7-9 and TRBJ2-6; D ambiguous. CDR3 length: 16 amino acids. Germline CDR1 is SEHNR and CDR2 is FQNEAQ (reference sequence). V shed 4 bases and J shed 0 bases, with 10 bases lying between them. The CDR3 region is CASSSVDSSGANVLTF. CDR3 in DNA: TGTGCCAGCAGCTCCGTGGATTCCTCTGGGGCCAACGTCCTGACTTTC.

At least ten counts were recorded for this clonotype. J is TRBJ2-2 and V is TRBV14; TRBD2 is a possible D gene (5 bases). CDR1 and CDR2 (germline): SGHDN, FVKESK. This CDR3 region has 14 residues. V dropped 4 bases and J dropped 9 bases, with 15 bases sitting between them. The CDR3 DNA sequence: TGTGCCAGCAGCCCAGGAGGATCGGTGTGGGAGCTGTTTTTT. It is translated as CASSPGGSVWELFF.

With respect to this clonotype: The missing conserved phenylalanine or tryptophan at the end of this CDR3 makes a read error likely. The DNA is left out, because the CDR3 cannot be placed on it with certainty; the CDR3 is given as TCRdb lists it. The CDR3: CASSPLVVST. The gene calls are TRBV14 and TRBJ1-3. The CDR3 is 10 amino acids long, termini counted. Germline V gene sequence: CDR1 SGHDN, CDR2 FVKESK.

This clonotype has ten or more counts. The gene calls are TRBV3-1 and TRBJ1-2; no firm D call. CDR1 LGHDT and CDR2 YNNKEL come from the germline V gene (reference sequence). The CDR3 runs to 16 residues. Trimming pared 3 bases from V and 0 bases from J, leaving 14 bases between. The CDR3 nucleotides read TGTGCCAGCAGCCACCCCGGGCCGGAAGCTAACTATGGCTACACCTTC. This gives the protein CASSHPGPEANYGYTF. The variable domain in full, completed from reference TRBV3-1 and TRBJ1-2, reads DTAVSQTPKYLVTQMGNDKSIKCEQNLGHDTMYWYKQDSKKFLKIMFSYNNKELIINETVPNRFSPKSPDKAHLNLHINSLELGDSAVYFCASSHPGPEANYGYTFGSGTRLTVV.

This clonotype was observed at least ten times. It may be a read error: a sequence one base away is much more abundant. The chain has TRBV5-1 and TRBJ2-7, with 13 bases lining up with TRBD2. Germline V gives CDR1 SGHRS, CDR2 YFSETQ. The CDR3 is made up of 18 amino acids. V lost 2 bases, J lost 2 bases, and 10 bases stayed unmatched. The DNA of the CDR3 is TGCGCCAGCAGCTTCTGGACTAGCGGGAGAGGGGGCGCCTACGAGCAGTACTTC. This sequence encodes CASSFWTSGRGGAYEQYF.

This clonotype has ten or more counts. The chain couples TRBV27 to TRBJ1-2; D unresolved. Trimming shortened V by 4 bases and J by 11 bases, and 23 bases separated the two germline ends. The germline V gene encodes CDR1 MNHEY and CDR2 SMNVEV (reference sequence). This CDR3 region has 15 residues. The CDR3 sequence: CASSYDGRRVGAYTF. CDR3 nucleotides: TGTGCCAGCAGTTATGATGGACGCCGCGTGGGCGCTTACACCTTC.

This clonotype was seen once. V and J are TRBV6-7 and TRBJ2-7; 7 bases are a match to TRBD1. TRBV6-7 belongs to the ORF category, with a function that is uncertain. CDR3 length equals 16 residues. J was trimmed by 0 bases and V by 0 bases; bases with no gene match: 5. In nucleotides, the CDR3 is TGTGCCAGCAGTTACTCGAGCCGGGACAGCTCCTACGAGCAGTACTTC. This encodes CASSYSSRDSSYEQYF.

This chain uses TRBV20-1 with TRBJ1-1; the D gene is possibly TRBD1 (5 bases). The CDR3 runs to 13 residues. The germline gives CDR1 DFQATT, CDR2 SNEGSKA (reference sequence). The V end lost 2 bases, the J end lost 6 bases, and 13 bases lay between the germline ends. The CDR3 sequence: CSARRRADPEAFF. CDR3 in DNA: TGCAGTGCTAGACGCAGGGCAGATCCTGAAGCTTTCTTT.

The count of this clonotype is one. The chain links TRBV10-3 to TRBJ2-2, with TRBD1 as a possible D gene (6 bases). Trimming took 3 bases from V and 1 from J, leaving 9 bases between them. The germline CDR1 and CDR2 sequences are ENHRY and SYGVKD. The CDR3 covers 15 residues. The CDR3 spells CAISDLTGNTGELFF. CDR3 sequence (DNA): TGTGCCATCAGTGATTTGACAGGGAACACCGGGGAGCTGTTTTTT.

This rearrangement joins TRBV6-5 to TRBJ1-5; 8 bases are a match to TRBD1. Trimming took 5 bases from V and 4 from J; bases not matched to a gene: 1. Germline V gives CDR1 MNHEY, CDR2 SVGAGI. The CDR3 spans 13 residues. CDR3 sequence (DNA): TGTGCCAGCAGTGGGGACAGGAATCAGCCCCAGCATTTT. Translated: CASSGDRNQPQHF.

Points on this clonotype: No conserved phenylalanine or tryptophan ends this CDR3, so it is likely a read error. The V and J genes are TRBV20-1 and TRBJ2-1; 10 positions agree with TRBD2. Looked up from germline, CDR1 is DFQATT and CDR2 is SNEGSKA (reference sequence). J was trimmed by 4 bases and V by 3 bases; bases with no gene match: 12. The CDR3 length is 17 residues. The CDR3 DNA reads as TGCAGTGCTAGTCCCCCTCTAGCGGGAGTGGGGTACAATGAGCAGTTCTCC. It is translated as CSASPPLAGVGYNEQFS.

This clonotype was detected only once. The CDR3 ends on some other residue instead of the conserved phenylalanine or tryptophan, so this is likely a read error. The DNA is left out, because the CDR3 cannot be placed on it with certainty; the CDR3 is given as TCRdb lists it. The rearrangement joins TRBV6-1 to TRBJ1-5. Termini included, the CDR3 measures 14 amino acids. CDR1 is MNHNS, CDR2 SASEGT, per germline. The CDR3 is CASSVTASNQPQRS.

This clonotype was picked up many times. Just one base apart from a much larger clone, this may be a read error. The chain links TRBV5-4 to TRBJ2-5; D is unclear. CDR3 length: 13 residues. From germline, CDR1 is SGHNT and CDR2 YYREEE (reference sequence). CDR3 DNA: TGTGTCAGCAGCTTGAACCAGCAAGAGACCCAGTACTTC. Translating gives CVSSLNQQETQYF.

This chain joins TRBV2 and TRBJ2-2; 9 bases are shared with TRBD1. Per the germline V gene, CDR1 is SNHLY and CDR2 is FYNNEI. There are 16 residues in the CDR3. With 4 bases clipped from V and 6 bases from J, the junction kept 9 bases outside the gene matches. The CDR3 DNA reads TGTGCCAGCAGTGTATTGGGGACAGGGTGGGCCGGGGAGCTGTTTTTT. It translates to CASSVLGTGWAGELFF.

In this sample, this clonotype turned up many times. A single base separates this from a much larger clone, so it may be a read error. Since no conserved phenylalanine or tryptophan closes the CDR3, a read error is the likely cause. V usage is TRBV11-2 and J usage is TRBJ2-1; weak D call: TRBD2 (5 bases). Trimming shortened V by 4 bases and J by 9 bases, and 10 bases separated the two germline ends. The CDR3 is 12 amino acids. Germline V gene lookup returns CDR1 SGHAT and CDR2 FQNNGV. CDR3 loop: CASSSVGGEQFS. In DNA, the CDR3 is TGTGCCAGCAGCTCAGTTGGAGGTGAGCAGTTCTCC.

This clonotype was detected only once. The chain recombines TRBV7-6 with TRBJ2-3; D is perhaps TRBD1 or TRBD2 (5 bases each). The CDR3 contains 14 residues. Germline V gene lookup returns CDR1 SGHVS and CDR2 FNYEAQ. Trimming took off 0 bases at V and 5 bases at J, with 9 bases between the two ends. CDR3 residues: CASSLAVGEDTQYF. As DNA, the CDR3 is TGTGCCAGCAGCTTAGCGGTGGGGGAAGATACGCAGTATTTT.

The chain links TRBV7-6 to TRBJ2-1, with 12 bases that match TRBD2. J was trimmed by 8 bases and V by 5 bases; bases with no gene match: 10. Germline lookup yields CDR1 SGHVS and CDR2 FNYEAQ. The CDR3 length is 16 residues. Written as DNA, the CDR3 is TGTGCCAGCAGCCCGAGACTAGCGGGAGATTCGCATGAGCAGTTCTTC. As protein: CASSPRLAGDSHEQFF.

This clonotype appeared many times. This chain uses TRBV12-5 with TRBJ1-6, with no clear D. Trimming left V 3 bases short and J 6 bases short, with 9 bases between. The length of the CDR3 is 14 residues. The V gene's germline CDR1 is LGHNT and CDR2 FRNRAP. The CDR3 reads CASGLETTNSPLHF. In DNA, the CDR3 is TGTGCTAGTGGTTTAGAGACAACTAATTCACCCCTCCACTTT.

This clonotype was detected ten times or more. The chain uses TRBV4-1 and TRBJ2-6, with D perhaps TRBD1 (6 bases). The germline V gene encodes CDR1 MGHRA and CDR2 YSYEKL. Trimming took off 2 bases at V and 3 bases at J, with 11 bases between the two ends. The CDR3 is made up of 16 amino acids. CDR3 DNA sequence: TGCGCCAGCAGCCAACCAACAGGGAGTGGGGCCAACGTCCTGACTTTC. Translation: CASSQPTGSGANVLTF.

This clonotype came up many times. The V gene is TRBV6-2 or TRBV6-3, the J gene TRBJ2-7; D gene uncertain. V was cut by 2 bases and J by 3 bases, with 2 bases left in between. This CDR3 comprises 11 residues. Germline CDR1 and CDR2: MNHEY and SVGEGT. CDR3 nucleotide sequence: TGTGCCAGCAGTTACCTCTACGAGCAGTACTTC. Translation gives CASSYLYEQYF.

The gene calls are TRBV6-5 and TRBJ1-1, with D perhaps TRBD1 (6 bases). Trimming took off 8 bases at V and 8 bases at J, with 12 bases between the two ends. The germline gives CDR1 MNHEY, CDR2 SVGAGI. CDR3 length: 11 amino acids. CDR3 residues: CASGRDREAFF. CDR3 in DNA: TGTGCCAGCGGGCGAGACAGGGAAGCTTTCTTT.

The chain is built from TRBV2 and TRBJ2-1; TRBD2 agrees at 11 bases. Germline V gives CDR1 SNHLY, CDR2 FYNNEI. The trim removed 6 bases at V and 7 bases at J, leaving 8 bases unmatched. This CDR3 has 15 residues. The CDR3 region is CASSDGLAGGNEQFF. The CDR3 DNA reads as TGTGCCAGCAGCGACGGTCTAGCGGGAGGTAATGAGCAGTTCTTC.

J is TRBJ1-2 and V is TRBV2; no reliable D call. Trimming pared 5 bases from V and 3 bases from J, leaving 10 bases between. The germline V gene encodes CDR1 SNHLY and CDR2 FYNNEI. This CDR3 has 13 amino acids. The CDR3 region has the DNA TGTGCCAGCAGTAAAGGGAAGGACTATGGCTACACCTTC. Translated: CASSKGKDYGYTF.

The rearrangement joins TRBV7-9 to TRBJ2-1, with D tentatively TRBD2 (6 bases). The CDR3 is made up of 16 amino acids. The germline gives CDR1 SEHNR, CDR2 FQNEAQ (reference sequence). V was clipped by 5 bases and J by 8 bases, with 22 bases between them. The CDR3: CASSRRATQLADEQFF. The DNA for the CDR3 is TGTGCCAGCAGCCGTCGCGCCACTCAACTAGCAGATGAGCAGTTCTTC.

Ten or more counts support this clonotype. CDR3 in amino acids: CASSLAGLAGGETQYF. The CDR3 DNA sequence: TGTGCCAGCAGTTTAGCCGGACTAGCGGGAGGGGAGACCCAGTACTTC. The chain links TRBV12-3 or TRBV12-4 to TRBJ2-5; 15 bases map to TRBD2. The V segment lost 0 bases and the J segment 5 bases; nucleotides outside the gene matches: 1. The CDR3 covers 16 residues.

The rearrangement links TRBV9 to TRBJ1-2, with D possibly TRBD1 on 5 matching bases. This CDR3 region has 13 residues. Trimming pared 1 base from V and 2 bases from J, leaving 6 bases between. Germline assignment: CDR1 SGDLS and CDR2 YYNGEE. The CDR3 bases are TGTGCCAGCAGCGTAAGGGGAAACTATGGCTACACCTTC. Protein sequence: CASSVRGNYGYTF.

V usage is TRBV19 and J usage is TRBJ1-1; 9 bases fit TRBD1. V was clipped by 9 bases and J by 3 bases; unmatched bases: 14. The CDR3 covers 16 residues. From germline, CDR1 is LNHDA and CDR2 SQIVND (reference sequence). In DNA, the CDR3 is TGTGCCAGCTCTACGGCCAGGGACAGGGAGGACACTGAAGCTTTCTTT. Translated, it gives CASSTARDREDTEAFF.

This clonotype appeared many times. The J gene is TRBJ2-1, the V gene TRBV11-2; 14 nucleotides match TRBD2. J was trimmed by 0 bases and V by 2 bases; bases with no gene match: 9. CDR3 size: 20 residues. Germline CDR1 and CDR2: SGHAT and FQNNGV. CDR3 in amino acids: CASSLNMGLAGAVSYNEQFF. CDR3 coding DNA: TGTGCCAGCAGCTTAAATATGGGACTAGCGGGGGCCGTCTCCTACAATGAGCAGTTCTTC.

The V call is TRBV2, the J call TRBJ1-3; D not certain. Germline values: CDR1 SNHLY, CDR2 FYNNEI. The V gene lost 8 bases and the J gene lost 0 bases, with 8 bases spanning the gap. This CDR3 has 13 amino acids. The CDR3 spells CASSRDSGNTIYF. The CDR3 DNA follows: TGTGCCAGCTCGCGCGACTCTGGAAACACCATATATTTT.

By sample fraction, this clonotype is medium-sized. CDR3 coding DNA: TGCGCCAGCAGTGCGTTGACCCGTGGGGAGCAGTTCTTC. This translates into CASSALTRGEQFF. The chain is built from TRBV10-1 and TRBJ2-1, with D unresolved. Trimming left V 4 bases short and J 10 bases short, with 14 bases between. From germline, CDR1 is WNHNN and CDR2 SYGVQD (reference sequence). The CDR3 spans 13 residues.

The chain joins TRBV10-3 to TRBJ2-1, with a weak D call TRBD1 (6 bases). The germline CDR1 and CDR2 sequences are ENHRY and SYGVKD. CDR3 length: 14 residues. V was pared by 5 bases and J by 3 bases, with 11 bases between. The CDR3 spells CAISPRGSYNEQFF. The CDR3 DNA reads as TGTGCCATCAGTCCCAGGGGAAGCTACAATGAGCAGTTCTTC.